The entry that follows covers one T cell receptor beta chain sequence. Germline and junction disagree at one end, which may indicate a read error. This entry is derived from a study of identical twins. TCRdb re-derived calls from the 5' RACE reads in MiXCR, one entry per CDR3 protein. The table records roughly 480,000 distinct CDR3 sequences, more than 20% of them present only once. These same records also appear under a second study, on T cells expressing NK-cell markers. This second report adds: It was from sorted CD3+CD56+NKG2C+, CD3+CD56+NKG2C- and CD3+CD56-NKG2C+ T cells that TCR beta repertoires came. Within the sequenced cohort of eight donors, seven exhibited HCMV seropositivity and one was seronegative. In a group of 5 to 7 donors, dominant NKG2C+ clonotypes represented roughly 1.0-7.0% of CD8+ T cells.

Source material: CD4+ T cells sorted from blood. This sequence was found in a woman in her late teens or twenties in good health.

The DNA of the CDR3 is TGCAGTGCTCGCCGGGACAGAGAGCTCTTC. Its translation: CSARRDRELF. The rearrangement links TRBV20-1 to TRBJ2-1, with 7 bases aligning to TRBD1. CDR1 and CDR2 from the germline V gene are DFQATT and SNEGSKA (reference sequence). The CDR3 runs to 10 residues.